The 21 T cell receptor beta chains below come from one sample, sequenced in a study of regulatory T cells in long-lasting Graves disease. Regarding time point: newly diagnosed GD, antithyroid drugs for less than 3 months. PBMC-extracted RNA yielded the TCR library. Construction of the TCR beta libraries employed iRepertoire HTBI primers in conjunction with Arm-PCR of CDR3 regions. From the multiplex PCR reads, TCRdb called clonotypes with MiXCR, one entry per CDR3 protein. The sample lists approximately 490,000 distinct CDR3 sequences; around 15% were seen once. The sample also formed part of further work on T cells in Graves' hyperthyroidism and ophthalmopathy.

Here the sequenced sample was peripheral blood mononuclear cells (PBMCs), taken at new diagnosis, from a patient treated with antithyroid drugs. These receptors were taken from a man in his forties or fifties with Graves disease.

This clonotype was found many times. The chain uses TRBV13 and TRBJ1-1; possible D gene TRBD1, 6 bases. V dropped 8 bases and J dropped 0 bases, with 13 bases sitting between them. Germline V lookup: CDR1 PRHDT, CDR2 FYEKMQ (reference sequence). The CDR3 consists of 14 residues. The CDR3 coding sequence is TGTGCCAGCGATCGCACAGGGTTGAACACTGAAGCTTTCTTT. This sequence encodes CASDRTGLNTEAFF.

This sequence joins TRBV10-2 and TRBJ2-7, with D tentatively TRBD1 (5 bases). Germline CDR1 WSHSY, CDR2 SAAADI. V lost 0 bases and J lost 3, with 12 bases in between. This CDR3 region has 15 residues. CDR3 bases: TGCGCCAGCAGTGAGTCGGCAGGGATGGGCTACGAGCAGTACTTC. It specifies CASSESAGMGYEQYF.

This clonotype showed up many times. Written as DNA, the CDR3 is TGTGCCAGCAGTGTTGGCAGGGGGCTTGAGCAGTACTTC. Its translation is CASSVGRGLEQYF. This chain connects TRBV2 to TRBJ2-7; 8 bases match TRBD1. CDR1 SNHLY and CDR2 FYNNEI come from the germline V gene. CDR3 length equals 13 residues. With 4 bases clipped from V and 7 bases from J, the junction kept 6 bases outside the gene matches.

J is TRBJ2-5 and V is TRBV7-3; no definite D call. Germline V gives CDR1 SGHTA, CDR2 FQGTGA. V shed 5 bases and J shed 5 bases, with 12 bases lying between them. The CDR3 has 13 amino acids. The CDR3 sequence is CASSPQNGETQYF. CDR3 nucleotides: TGTGCCAGCAGCCCCCAGAACGGGGAGACCCAGTACTTC.

This clonotype was seen repeatedly, ten times or more. One end of the junction varies from germline; a read error may be responsible. The gene calls are TRBV28 and TRBJ1-1; the D is unclear. The CDR3 loop spans 13 amino acids. Germline values: CDR1 MDHEN, CDR2 SYDVKM. The DNA for the CDR3 is TGTGCCAGCAGCTTATCAGGAAACACTGAAGCTTTCTTT. It yields the protein CASSLSGNTEAFF.

This clonotype was observed at least ten times. The chain joins TRBV11-2 to TRBJ1-1; 10 bases align to TRBD1. This CDR3 contains 13 residues. V was pared by 7 bases and J by 3 bases, with 2 bases of the junction left unmatched. Per the germline V gene, CDR1 is SGHAT and CDR2 is FQNNGV. The CDR3 loop is CASMTGGHTEAFF. The CDR3 coding sequence is TGTGCCAGCATGACAGGGGGCCACACTGAAGCTTTCTTT.

This clonotype was recorded many times. V is TRBV3-1 and J is TRBJ2-7; D may be TRBD2 (5 bases). CDR3 length equals 14 residues. Per the germline V gene, CDR1 is LGHDT and CDR2 is YNNKEL (reference sequence). Trimming stripped 4 bases from V and 1 base from J, with 11 bases between. CDR3 in amino acids: CASSPRLTSYEQYF. DNA of the CDR3: TGTGCCAGCAGCCCCAGACTAACTTCCTACGAGCAGTACTTC.

This clonotype was seen a few times. The V and J genes are TRBV28 and TRBJ2-7, with D hard to call. This CDR3 spans 15 amino acids. Trimming shortened V by 5 bases and J by 4 bases, and 18 bases separated the two germline ends. Germline CDR1 and CDR2: MDHEN and SYDVKM. DNA of the CDR3: TGTGCCAGCAGTCCCCTGGAATTAGCTGGTTACGAGCAGTACTTC. This sequence encodes CASSPLELAGYEQYF.

The chain employs TRBV19 and TRBJ1-4; 7 bases fit TRBD1. Germline CDR1 LNHDA, CDR2 SQIVND (reference sequence). The CDR3 extends over 15 amino acids. V shed 4 bases, J shed 5 bases, and the junction held 7 bases outside the gene matches. The CDR3 region is CASSSLTGLNEKLFF. For the CDR3, the DNA is TGTGCCAGTAGTAGCCTGACAGGGTTGAATGAAAAACTGTTTTTT.

This clonotype has ten or more counts. The V gene is TRBV12-3 or TRBV12-4, the J gene TRBJ2-1; 13 bases are shared with TRBD2. The V gene end was trimmed by 8 bases and the J gene end by 9 bases; junction bases not matched to a gene: 4. The length of the CDR3 is 13 residues. The CDR3 loop reads CASGLAGVGEQFF. The CDR3 bases are TGTGCCAGCGGACTAGCGGGAGTTGGTGAGCAGTTCTTC.

This chain connects TRBV27 to TRBJ2-7; D gene unclear. Trimming pared 0 bases from V and 1 base from J, leaving 10 bases between. Germline values: CDR1 MNHEY, CDR2 SMNVEV (reference sequence). The CDR3 is 15 amino acids. CDR3 in amino acids: CASSLSARRSYEQYF. CDR3 coding DNA: TGTGCCAGCAGTTTATCTGCTAGGAGATCCTACGAGCAGTACTTC.

The chain is built from TRBV7-9 and TRBJ1-1; 8 bases are shared with TRBD1. CDR1 and CDR2 (germline): SEHNR, FQNEAQ (reference sequence). This CDR3 contains 13 residues. The J segment lost 10 bases and the V segment lost 5 bases, leaving 9 bases of the junction unmatched. The CDR3: CASSALPGQAAFF. The CDR3 region has the DNA TGTGCCAGCAGCGCATTACCGGGACAGGCAGCTTTCTTT.

The V and J genes are TRBV28 and TRBJ2-1; 11 bases line up with TRBD2. The CDR3 has 18 residues. The V and J ends lost 3 bases and 5 bases, in that order; junction bases with no gene match: 12. Looked up from germline, CDR1 is MDHEN and CDR2 is SYDVKM. The CDR3: CASSFPLAGDVVHNEQFF. CDR3 sequence (DNA): TGTGCCAGCAGTTTCCCACTAGCGGGAGATGTTGTCCACAATGAGCAGTTCTTC.

This clonotype was observed at least ten times. The chain employs TRBV3-1 and TRBJ2-7; D gene unclear. V was trimmed by 0 bases and J by 1 base, leaving 7 bases between them. Germline CDR1 reads LGHDT; CDR2 reads YNNKEL (reference sequence). The CDR3 is 14 amino acids. CDR3 sequence: CASSQDPRSYEQYF. CDR3 DNA sequence: TGTGCCAGCAGCCAAGATCCCCGTTCCTACGAGCAGTACTTC.

The chain couples TRBV20-1 to TRBJ2-7, with D hard to call. The CDR3 covers 10 residues. The V end lost 5 bases, the J end lost 3 bases, and 5 bases lay between the germline ends. In germline, CDR1 is DFQATT, CDR2 SNEGSKA (reference sequence). CDR3 nucleotide sequence: TGCAGTGCTCAGGACTACGAGCAGTACTTC. Translating it yields CSAQDYEQYF.

This clonotype was seen at least ten times. This chain connects TRBV14 to TRBJ2-3; the D gene is possibly TRBD1 (6 bases). This CDR3 has 14 residues. CDR1 is SGHDN, CDR2 FVKESK, per germline. With 2 bases removed from V and 5 bases from J, the gap between germline ends came to 11 bases. This CDR3 is CASSQTGFGDTQYF. CDR3 nucleotide sequence: TGTGCCAGCAGCCAAACAGGGTTTGGAGATACGCAGTATTTT.

This clonotype was seen repeatedly, ten times or more. The chain recombines TRBV12-3 or TRBV12-4 with TRBJ1-2, with D unresolved. The CDR3 runs to 12 residues. Trimming removed 3 bases from V and 6 bases from J, with 8 bases in between. CDR3 loop: CASSFGRNGYTF. The CDR3 bases are TGTGCCAGCAGTTTCGGAAGGAATGGCTACACCTTC.

Remarks on this clonotype: A much larger clone lies a single base off, so this may be a read error. This chain joins TRBV28 and TRBJ2-3; perhaps D is TRBD1 or TRBD2 (5 bases each). The DNA end lines up better with TRBJ2-7; the J call may be wrong. The germline V gene has CDR1 MDHEN and CDR2 SYDVKM. CDR3 length equals 15 residues. This CDR3 reads CASTPGPGRPYEQYF. The CDR3 DNA is TGTGCCAGCACTCCCGGGCCGGGACGGCCCTACGAGCAGTACTTC.

This chain connects TRBV6-1 to TRBJ2-1; perhaps D is TRBD1 or TRBD2 (9 bases each). This CDR3 is 21 amino acids long. Germline loops: CDR1 MNHNS, CDR2 SASEGT. V dropped 1 base and J dropped 2 bases, with 27 bases sitting between them. CDR3 DNA sequence: TGTGCCAGCAGTGAAGTGGGACAGGGCTTCAGCGGGAGGCGGGCCTACAATGAGCAGTTCTTC. Protein product: CASSEVGQGFSGRRAYNEQFF.

This clonotype was seen at least ten times. The V gene is TRBV2, the J gene TRBJ2-3; D is ambiguous. The V end lost 3 bases, the J end lost 0 bases, and 7 bases lay between the germline ends. This CDR3 contains 14 residues. CDR1 is SNHLY and CDR2 is FYNNEI in the germline V gene. The chain's CDR3 is CASSEGKSTDTQYF. The CDR3 DNA sequence: TGTGCCAGCAGTGAGGGCAAGAGCACAGATACGCAGTATTTT.

J is TRBJ2-1 and V is TRBV6-1, with D maybe TRBD2 (6 bases). V lost 5 bases, J lost 7 bases, and 21 bases lay in between. The CDR3 length is 16 residues. Germline CDR1 MNHNS, CDR2 SASEGT. The CDR3 DNA reads as TGTGCCAGCAGTTACAGGTGGGGGGAGGCTCGGAATGAGCAGTTCTTC. This translates into CASSYRWGEARNEQFF.